This T cell receptor beta chain was identified in a study of blood T cell repertoires in COVID-19. At the level of the study: In each case, the material was cDNA or gDNA derived from T cells, B-cell-depleted T cells, or PBMCs.

TCRdb's copy holds only in-frame clones and misses some; the assay was immunoSEQ multiplex PCR. Of 70,000 to 85,000 clones in the sample, about 88% were seen once. The CDR3 has 14 residues. The V and J ends lost 2 bases and 5 bases respectively, with 10 bases between them. Germline CDR1 is LNHDA and CDR2 is SQIVND (reference sequence). Sequenced sample: peripheral blood. The TCR sequence derives from an older man with active or convalescent COVID-19. The chain carries TRBV19 and TRBJ1-5; the D gene is possibly TRBD1 (5 bases). The CDR3: CASSISPQDQPQHF. CDR3 in DNA: TGTGCCAGTAGTATAAGTCCACAGGATCAGCCCCAGCATTTT.